This T cell receptor (beta chain) was profiled in a study of blood T cell repertoires in COVID-19. Study-wide context: Samples of COVID-19 (acute and convalescent) were obtained from the United States, Italy and Spain. PBMCs, B-cell-depleted T cells, or T cells were the source of the cDNA or gDNA that made up the material.

CDR3 length: 14 amino acids. Trimming took off 5 bases at V and 6 bases at J, with 16 bases between the two ends. Germline values: CDR1 SQVTM, CDR2 ANQGSEA. Some clones are missing from TCRdb's copy, which holds only in-frame ones; the method was immunoSEQ multiplex PCR. The sample records about 86,000 clones, over 80% being singletons. Sequencing was done on a sample of peripheral blood. This clonotype was obtained from a man aged 50 or older with acute or convalescent COVID-19. The chain joins TRBV29-1 to TRBJ2-2; a weak D match, TRBD2 (6 bases). DNA for the CDR3: TGCAGCGTTCTCCCAACTAGCAGGGCCGGGGAGCTGTTTTTT. It translates to CSVLPTSRAGELFF.